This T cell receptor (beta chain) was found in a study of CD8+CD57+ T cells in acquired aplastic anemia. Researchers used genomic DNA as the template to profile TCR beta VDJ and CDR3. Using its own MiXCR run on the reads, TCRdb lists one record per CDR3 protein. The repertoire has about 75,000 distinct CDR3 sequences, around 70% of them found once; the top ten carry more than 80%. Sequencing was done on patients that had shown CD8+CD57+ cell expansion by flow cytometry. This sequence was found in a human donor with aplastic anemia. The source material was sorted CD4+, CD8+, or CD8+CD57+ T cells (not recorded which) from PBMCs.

The CDR3 loop reads CAGGTGGNQPQHF. The CDR3 region has the DNA TGTGCCGGCGGGACAGGGGGCAATCAGCCCCAGCATTTT. This chain uses TRBV19 with TRBJ1-5; 10 bases are shared with TRBD1. V was pared by 11 bases and J by 2 bases, with 3 bases of the junction left unmatched. The CDR3 contains 13 residues. Germline values: CDR1 LNHDA, CDR2 SQIVND (reference sequence).